This T cell receptor (beta chain) was recovered during a study of CD4+ T cells in melanoma. A note on this clone: Antigen specificity is unknown.

Measured with immunoSEQ multiplex PCR; TCRdb has only the in-frame clones, and not every one. Here the sample spans more than 110,000 clones, 85% to 95% being singletons. Findings of the study overall: Reportedly, melanoma neoantigen-specific CD4+ T cells showed varied differentiation states. A reported correlation linked neoantigen-specific CD4+ T cells to CD8+, macrophage and B cell function.

CDR1 and CDR2 (germline): KGHSH, LQKENI. The CDR3 contains 14 residues. J was trimmed by 9 bases and V by 5 bases; bases with no gene match: 8. This TCR derives from a human donor with melanoma. This chain links TRBV18 with TRBJ1-4, with 8 bases identical to TRBD1. The DNA of the CDR3 is TGTGCCAGCTCATTTTCCGGGACAGGTCAAAAACTGTTTTTT. Protein sequence: CASSFSGTGQKLFF.